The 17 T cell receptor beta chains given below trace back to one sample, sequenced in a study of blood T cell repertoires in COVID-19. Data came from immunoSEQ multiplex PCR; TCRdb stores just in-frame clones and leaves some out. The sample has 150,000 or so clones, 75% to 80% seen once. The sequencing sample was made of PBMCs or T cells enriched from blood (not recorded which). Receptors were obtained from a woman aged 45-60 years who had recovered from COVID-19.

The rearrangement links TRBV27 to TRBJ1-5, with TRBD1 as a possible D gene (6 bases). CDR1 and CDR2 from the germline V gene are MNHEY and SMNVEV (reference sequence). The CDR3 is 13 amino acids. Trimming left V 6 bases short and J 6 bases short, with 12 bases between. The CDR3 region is CASSTKQGQPQHF. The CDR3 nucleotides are TGTGCCAGCAGCACTAAACAGGGTCAGCCCCAGCATTTT.

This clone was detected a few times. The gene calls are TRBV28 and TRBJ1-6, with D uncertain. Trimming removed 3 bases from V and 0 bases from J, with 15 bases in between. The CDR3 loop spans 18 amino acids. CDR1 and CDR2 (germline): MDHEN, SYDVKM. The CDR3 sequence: CASSFPWRISSYNSPLHF. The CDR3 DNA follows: TGTGCCAGCAGTTTCCCGTGGCGGATTTCCTCCTATAATTCACCCCTCCACTTT.

The CDR3 loop reads CASSIWTLTWMNTEAFF. The CDR3 DNA is TGTGCCAGCAGCATATGGACACTTACCTGGATGAACACTGAAGCTTTCTTT. The gene calls are TRBV5-6 and TRBJ1-1, with TRBD1 as a possible D gene (5 bases). CDR3 size: 17 residues. V was shortened by 4 bases and J by 0 bases, with 19 bases between the two germline ends. Germline V lookup: CDR1 SGHDT, CDR2 YYEEEE.

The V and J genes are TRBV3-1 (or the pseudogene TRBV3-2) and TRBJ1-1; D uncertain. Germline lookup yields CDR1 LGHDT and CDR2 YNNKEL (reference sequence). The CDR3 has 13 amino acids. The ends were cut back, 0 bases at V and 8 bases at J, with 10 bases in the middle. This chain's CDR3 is CASSQDRRREAFF. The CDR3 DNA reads TGTGCCAGCAGCCAAGATCGCAGAAGAGAAGCTTTCTTT.

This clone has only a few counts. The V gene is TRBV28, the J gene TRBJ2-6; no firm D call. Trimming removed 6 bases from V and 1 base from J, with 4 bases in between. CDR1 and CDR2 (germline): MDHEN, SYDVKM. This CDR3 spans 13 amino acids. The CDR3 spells CASRSSGANVLTF. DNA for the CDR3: TGTGCCAGCAGATCATCTGGGGCCAACGTCCTGACTTTC.

The CDR3 protein is CASSLANGELFF. The DNA of the CDR3 is TGTGCCAGCAGCTTAGCCAACGGGGAGCTGTTTTTT. This rearrangement joins TRBV11-3 to TRBJ2-2; no reliable D call. V was pared by 1 base and J by 7 bases, with 4 bases between. Germline V lookup: CDR1 SGHNT, CDR2 YENEEA. CDR3 size: 12 residues.

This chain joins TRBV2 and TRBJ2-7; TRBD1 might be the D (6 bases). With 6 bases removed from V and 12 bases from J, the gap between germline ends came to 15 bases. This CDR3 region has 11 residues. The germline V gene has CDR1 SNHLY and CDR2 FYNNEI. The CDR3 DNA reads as TGTGCCAGCAGAGGACAGACGATGTGGTACTTC. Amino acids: CASRGQTMWYF.

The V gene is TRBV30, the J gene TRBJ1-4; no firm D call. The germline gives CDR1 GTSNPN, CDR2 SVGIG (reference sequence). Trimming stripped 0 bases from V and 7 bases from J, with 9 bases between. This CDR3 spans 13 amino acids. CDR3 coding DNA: TGTGCCTGGAGTGTAGCCATTGGTGAAAAACTGTTTTTT. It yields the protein CAWSVAIGEKLFF.

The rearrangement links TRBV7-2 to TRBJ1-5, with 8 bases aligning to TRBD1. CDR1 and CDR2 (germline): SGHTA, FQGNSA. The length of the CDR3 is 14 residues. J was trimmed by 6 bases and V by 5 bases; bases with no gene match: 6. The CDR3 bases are TGTGCCAGCAGCAATAGACAGGGGTCTCAGCCCCAGCATTTT. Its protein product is CASSNRQGSQPQHF.

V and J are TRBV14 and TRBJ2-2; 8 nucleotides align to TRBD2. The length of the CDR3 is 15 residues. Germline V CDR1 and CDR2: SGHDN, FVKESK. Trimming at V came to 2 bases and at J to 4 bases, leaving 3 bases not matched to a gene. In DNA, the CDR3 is TGTGCCAGCAGCCAAAGCGGGAGTGTCACCGGGGAGCTGTTTTTT. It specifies CASSQSGSVTGELFF.

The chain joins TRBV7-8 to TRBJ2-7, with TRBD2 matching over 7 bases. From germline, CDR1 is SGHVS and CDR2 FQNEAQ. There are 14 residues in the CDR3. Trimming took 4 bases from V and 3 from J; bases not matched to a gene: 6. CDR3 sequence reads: CASSSPSGYYEQYF. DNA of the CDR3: TGTGCCAGCAGCTCCCCTAGCGGATACTACGAGCAGTACTTC.

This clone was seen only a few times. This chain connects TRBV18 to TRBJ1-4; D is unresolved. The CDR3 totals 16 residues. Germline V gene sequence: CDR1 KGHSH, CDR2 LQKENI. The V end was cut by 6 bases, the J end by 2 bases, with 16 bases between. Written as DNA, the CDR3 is TGTGCCAGCTCTCTCGGATCCGGGTTTACTAATGAAAAACTGTTTTTT. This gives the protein CASSLGSGFTNEKLFF.

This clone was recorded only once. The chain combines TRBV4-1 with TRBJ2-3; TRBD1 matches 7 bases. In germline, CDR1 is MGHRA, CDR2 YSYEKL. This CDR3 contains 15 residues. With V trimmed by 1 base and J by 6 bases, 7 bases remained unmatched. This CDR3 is CASSQVDRERDTQYF. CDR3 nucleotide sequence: TGCGCCAGCAGCCAAGTAGACAGGGAACGGGATACGCAGTATTTT.

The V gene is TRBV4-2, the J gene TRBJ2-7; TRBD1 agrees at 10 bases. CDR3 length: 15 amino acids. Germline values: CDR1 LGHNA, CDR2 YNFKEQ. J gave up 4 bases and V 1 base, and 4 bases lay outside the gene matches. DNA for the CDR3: TGTGCCAGCAGCCAAGGACGGGACAGGGGATACGAGCAGTACTTC. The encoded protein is CASSQGRDRGYEQYF.

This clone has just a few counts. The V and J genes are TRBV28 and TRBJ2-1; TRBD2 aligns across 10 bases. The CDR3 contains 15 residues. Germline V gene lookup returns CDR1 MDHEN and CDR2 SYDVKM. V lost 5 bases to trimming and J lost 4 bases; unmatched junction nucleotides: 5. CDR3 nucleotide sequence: TGTGCCAGCAGTCCACTAGCGGGGCAATACAATGAGCAGTTCTTC. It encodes CASSPLAGQYNEQFF.

The CDR3 loop is CASSIGSNTEAFF. The CDR3, as DNA: TGTGCCAGTAGTATAGGCAGTAACACTGAAGCTTTCTTT. The rearrangement uses TRBV19 and TRBJ1-1; D is undetermined. Trimming left V 1 base short and J 2 bases short, with 5 bases between. The CDR3 spans 13 residues. The germline gives CDR1 LNHDA, CDR2 SQIVND (reference sequence).

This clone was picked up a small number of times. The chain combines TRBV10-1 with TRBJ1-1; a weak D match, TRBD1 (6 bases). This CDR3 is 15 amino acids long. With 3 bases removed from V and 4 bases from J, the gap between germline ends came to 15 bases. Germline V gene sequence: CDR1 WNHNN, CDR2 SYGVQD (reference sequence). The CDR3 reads CASSDRGGRITEAFF. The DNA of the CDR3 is TGCGCCAGCAGTGATAGGGGGGGCCGGATCACTGAAGCTTTCTTT.